This TCR beta chain was identified in a study of blood T cell repertoires in COVID-19. Overall study: Spain, Italy and the United States supplied samples that represented acute and convalescent COVID-19. The analysed material was cDNA or gDNA that came from T cells, B-cell-depleted T cells, or PBMCs.

Per the study methods: Amplification with reference gene primers provided the estimates of nucleated cell counts. Profiling relied on immunoSEQ multiplex PCR, and the TCRdb table lists in-frame clones only, not all of them. V and J calls and clone size are given by that table; D and trimming were obtained from the DNA. The repertoire holds roughly 160,000 clones, with 79% as singletons. Germline values: CDR1 SEHNR, CDR2 FQNEAQ (reference sequence). The CDR3 consists of 14 residues. V dropped 2 bases and J dropped 10; count of bases not matched to a gene: 5. While infection was still active, Seattle patients were enrolled and then followed longitudinally.

The rearrangement uses TRBV7-9 and TRBJ1-6; 7 positions match TRBD1. This receptor was identified in a woman aged 60 to 75 with COVID-19, enrolled during active disease. The specimen was peripheral blood. CDR3 in amino acids: CASSLLTGRSPLHF. The CDR3 region has the DNA TGTGCCAGCAGCTTACTGACAGGGAGATCACCCCTCCACTTT. The entire variable domain, with the rest obtained from reference TRBV7-9 and TRBJ1-6, is as follows: DTGVSQNPRHKITKRGQNVTFRCDPISEHNRLYWYRQTLGQGPEFLTYFQNEAQLEKSRLLSDRFSAERPKGSFSTLEIQRTEQGDSAMYLCASSLLTGRSPLHFGNGTRLTVT.